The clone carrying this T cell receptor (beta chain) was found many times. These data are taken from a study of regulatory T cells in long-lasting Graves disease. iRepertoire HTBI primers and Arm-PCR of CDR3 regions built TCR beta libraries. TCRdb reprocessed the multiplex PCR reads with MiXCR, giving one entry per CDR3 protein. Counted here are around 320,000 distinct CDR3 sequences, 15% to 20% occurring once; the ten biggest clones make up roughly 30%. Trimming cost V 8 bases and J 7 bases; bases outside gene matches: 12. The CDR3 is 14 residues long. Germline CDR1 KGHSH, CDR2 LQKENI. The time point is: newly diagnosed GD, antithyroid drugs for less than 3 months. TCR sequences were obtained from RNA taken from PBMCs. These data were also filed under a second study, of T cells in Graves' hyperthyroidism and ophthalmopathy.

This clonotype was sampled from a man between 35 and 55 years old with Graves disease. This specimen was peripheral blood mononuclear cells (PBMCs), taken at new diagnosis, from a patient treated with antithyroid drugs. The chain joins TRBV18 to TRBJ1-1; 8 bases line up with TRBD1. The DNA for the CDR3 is TGTGCCAGCACAAAAGCCGGGACAGGTCATGAAGCTTTCTTT. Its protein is CASTKAGTGHEAFF.